The following is a TCR beta chain sequence with its context. This clonotype was recorded at least ten times. Its recognized antigen is unknown. Base quality data are lacking; no much larger clone is found one base away. This sample stems from a study of CD8 T cells in ankylosing spondylitis (dated by TCRdb to 2016 to 2017). For the study in its entirety: To find TCR variants linked to disease, the study profiled T cell receptor beta repertoires in ankylosing spondylitis patients and healthy donors. The full study cohort comprised 25 ankylosing spondylitis patients and around 100 healthy donors. Samples of peripheral blood were taken, and for ankylosing spondylitis patients, synovial fluid was collected as well.

V and J are trimmed by 3 bases and 3 bases, and the gene matches miss 3 bases of the junction. CDR1 and CDR2, per the germline V gene, are SGDLS and YYNGEE. The CDR3 starts with the cysteine, ends with the phenylalanine, and has 14 residues. The kept DNA is CDR3 alone, 42 bases in frame from the first base. Study-wide findings and limitations: The disease-linked clones showed a CD8+ phenotype and occurred at relatively low frequencies in peripheral blood. A TCR beta motif of about eight highly homologous amino acid variants appeared characteristic of blood from ankylosing spondylitis patients. The disease-linked clones were reported to be significantly enriched in matched synovial fluid samples from ankylosing spondylitis patients. Some motif variants had previously been reported in the synovial fluid and blood of reactive arthritis patients, which suggests shared mechanisms of disease initiation.

The data were produced on an Illumina HiSeq 2500. Quantitative 5'-RACE with molecular barcodes was used to prepare TCR beta libraries. As for the original processing: To identify disease-linked TCR variants, a new computational method was used, one built on a probabilistic model of VDJ rearrangement. TCRdb's own reprocessing of the public reads used fastp at Q25 and MiXCR and kept productive beta chains. Every distinct CDR3 protein forms one entry, paired with its most common genes and DNA. These V and J calls are TCRdb output, not the study's own analysis. The sample table contains roughly 30,000 distinct CDR3 sequences; only one count was recorded for 5.3% of them. Jointly, the top ten make up approximately 1.8% of the sample.

The chain uses TRBV9 and TRBJ2-7, and 10 junction bases match TRBD1. The sample consisted of blood, either unsorted or a sorted T cell fraction (not recorded which). This sequence was found in a female donor with ankylosing spondylitis or in good health (not recorded which). Here is the DNA: TGTGCCAGCAGCGCCCGGGACAGGGGCTACGAGCAGTACTTC. It specifies CASSARDRGYEQYF.